The source of this TCR beta chain is a study of blood T cell repertoires in COVID-19. Study at large: Acute and convalescent COVID-19 samples came from the United States, Italy and Spain. Sample material is recorded as cDNA or gDNA derived from T cells, B-cell-depleted T cells, or PBMCs.

Seattle-derived patients entered the study during active infection and were followed longitudinally. This CDR3 has 15 residues. Looked up from germline, CDR1 is LGHNA and CDR2 is YSLEER. V trimming: 3 bases; J trimming: 7 bases; junction bases outside the gene matches: 11. Original processing notes: Amplification from reference gene primers served as the basis for estimated nucleated cell counts. Generated by immunoSEQ multiplex PCR, the TCRdb table keeps only in-frame clones and is missing some. V, J and clone size are taken as reported in that table, and D and trimming were inferred from the DNA itself. The table lists under 250,000 clones, about nine tenths of them singletons.

The sequenced material came from peripheral blood. This receptor was taken from a man between 45 and 60 years old with COVID-19, enrolled during active disease. This chain joins TRBV4-3 and TRBJ1-2, with 7 bases fitting TRBD1. CDR3 sequence: CASSHTGDGQVGYTF. CDR3 in DNA: TGCGCCAGCAGCCATACAGGGGACGGGCAAGTTGGCTACACCTTC.